This T cell receptor (beta chain) was identified in a study of PD-L1 blockade in urothelial cancer. Study in general: The analyses of blood took place 3 weeks (second dose) and 6 weeks after treatment start.

Sequenced by immunoSEQ multiplex PCR; TCRdb stores in-frame clones only, minus some. Here the sample spans about 74,000 clones, approximately 81% being singletons. Samples were collected from each patient before treatment and during treatment. Each patient gave between 1 and 8 of them in total. Overall study findings and caveats: Durable-benefit cases showed more tumor-associated blood clone expansion at 3 weeks.

The V gene's germline CDR1 is SGDLS and CDR2 YYNGEE. V shed 0 bases and J shed 5 bases, with 11 bases lying between them. The CDR3 length is 14 residues. To note about this clone: What it recognizes is unknown.

The clonotype was recovered from a man between 65 and 80 years old with urothelial cancer. The material was PBMCs, obtained around atezolizumab (anti-PD-L1) treatment. The rearrangement uses TRBV9 and TRBJ1-2, with D unclear. The DNA of the CDR3 is TGTGCCAGCAGCGTAGCTAACCCCGTATATGGCTACACCTTC. It codes for CASSVANPVYGYTF.